The clone carrying this TCR beta chain has just a few counts. Antigen: not known. MiXCR was run by TCRdb on the reads, yielding one entry per CDR3 protein. The repertoire holds 800,000 to 950,000 distinct CDR3 sequences, approximately 32% seen once, with roughly 12% in the top ten. These data come from a study of T cell repertoires in cytomegalovirus infection. Study details: Based on public TCR beta signatures, there were indications of CMV infection and of a matching HLA type.

The CDR3 covers 13 residues. V shed 10 bases and J 0 bases; nucleotides not matched to a gene: 5. CDR1 is ENHRY and CDR2 is SYGVKD in the germline V gene. The chain carries TRBV10-3 and TRBJ2-7; 8 bases agree with TRBD2. This specimen consisted of cultured CD8+ T cells from PBMCs, obtained from culture after CMV antigen stimulation. This TCR came from a human donor in good health (CMV status not recorded). Some clones in this sample may be carry-over from other donors' samples. CDR3 protein: CATSGGYSYEQYV. DNA of the CDR3: TGTGCCACGTCGGGGGGGTACTCCTACGAGCAGTACGTC.